This TCR beta chain was sequenced for a study of human T cells and chemical hapten exposure. TCRdb ran MiXCR on the RACE reads and lists one entry per CDR3 protein. Altogether around 330,000 distinct CDR3 sequences are present, 5.5% being singletons, with the ten largest covering roughly 8.2%. This clonotype turned up a few times. From germline, CDR1 is MNHEY and CDR2 SVGAGI. The CDR3 consists of 16 residues. V gave up 6 bases and J gave up 0 bases; unmatched junction bases: 5. The time point here: pre-sensitization, week 0. Noted treatment: therapeutic diphenylcyclopropenone sensitization with weekly scalp DPC.

The sequenced sample was whole blood, obtained in connection with sensitization to the hapten diphenylcyclopropenone (DPC). This TCR came from a woman between 18 and 29 years old with alopecia areata. Some clones in this sample may be carry-over from other donors' samples. This chain connects TRBV6-5 to TRBJ1-6; the match to TRBD1 covers 7 bases. CDR3 coding DNA: TGTGCCAGCAGGTGGGACAGTAGCTCCTATAATTCACCCCTCCACTTT. As protein: CASRWDSSSYNSPLHF.